The 29 T cell receptor beta chains listed next were all sequenced from one sample in a study of T cells in Graves' hyperthyroidism and ophthalmopathy. TCR beta CDR3 regions were amplified from RNA. First-round RT-PCR of the TCR CDR3 relied on the HTBI primer set. Using its own MiXCR run on the multiplex PCR reads, TCRdb lists one record per CDR3 protein. The sample carries hundreds of thousands of distinct CDR3 sequences, just under 20% recorded once. The sequenced material came from blood. These receptors were obtained from a man aged 40-49 years with Graves' ophthalmopathy.

Notes on this clonotype: This may arise from a read error, as a much more abundant clone is one base away. V is TRBV5-1 and J is TRBJ1-5, with a weak D call TRBD1 (5 bases). This CDR3 has 15 amino acids. CDR1 SGHRS and CDR2 YFSETQ come from the germline V gene. The chain's CDR3 is CASSLAGRDHQLQHF. CDR3 DNA: TGCGCCAGCAGCTTGGCCGGTAGGGACCATCAGCTCCAGCATTTT.

This clonotype showed up just a few times. The gene calls are TRBV6-2 or TRBV6-3 and TRBJ1-5; 7 positions match TRBD1. This CDR3 is built from 14 residues. V lost 5 bases and J lost 5; bases outside the gene matches: 6. Germline assignment: CDR1 MNHEY and CDR2 SVGEGT. The CDR3 DNA is TGTGCCAGCAGTAAACAGGGGCGGTATCAGCCCCAGCATTTT. Translated: CASSKQGRYQPQHF.

This chain uses TRBV7-2 with TRBJ2-6, with TRBD2 matching over 9 bases. CDR1 SGHTA and CDR2 FQGNSA come from the germline V gene. The CDR3 has 17 amino acids. V dropped 7 bases and J dropped 2; count of bases not matched to a gene: 9. CDR3 nucleotide sequence: TGTGCCAGCACCTCCCGCGCGGGAGGGCCTGGGGCCAACGTCCTGACTTTC. As protein: CASTSRAGGPGANVLTF.

The gene calls are TRBV6-1 and TRBJ2-5; 8 bases match TRBD2. This CDR3 has 15 amino acids. Germline CDR1 reads MNHNS; CDR2 reads SASEGT. J gave up 4 bases and V 5 bases, and 9 bases lay outside the gene matches. CDR3 DNA sequence: TGTGCCAGCAGTCCCGGGACTAGGGGCTTAGAGACCCAGTACTTC. Translation: CASSPGTRGLETQYF.

There are a few counts of this clonotype. The rearrangement uses TRBV27 and TRBJ1-2; no reliable D call. This CDR3 has 13 amino acids. Trimming left V 5 bases short and J 4 bases short, with 11 bases between. Germline CDR1 and CDR2: MNHEY and SMNVEV (reference sequence). CDR3 bases: TGTGCCAGCAGTCCGACGGAGTTCTATGGCTACACCTTC. The encoded protein is CASSPTEFYGYTF.

This clonotype was observed many times. This rearrangement joins TRBV11-1 to TRBJ2-4; D perhaps matches TRBD2 (7 bases). With 4 bases removed from V and 8 bases from J, the gap between germline ends came to 18 bases. Looked up from germline, CDR1 is SGHAT and CDR2 is FQDESV (reference sequence). The CDR3 runs 15 residues. The CDR3 is CASSSLGGDPYIQYF. CDR3 in DNA: TGTGCCAGCAGCTCCCTAGGGGGGGACCCCTACATTCAGTACTTC.

This chain links TRBV4-3 with TRBJ2-7; unclear D gene. The CDR3 is made up of 16 amino acids. V was clipped by 0 bases and J by 0 bases, with 12 bases between them. CDR1 is LGHNA, CDR2 YSLEER, per germline. CDR3 in DNA: TGCGCCAGCAGCCAAGAGGAATACGGCGGCTCCTACGAGCAGTACTTC. This translates into CASSQEEYGGSYEQYF.

There are many counts of this clonotype. This rearrangement joins TRBV20-1 to TRBJ2-7, with a possible D match to TRBD1 (6 bases). This CDR3 has 15 amino acids. V lost 3 bases to trimming and J lost 2 bases, with 17 bases between them. Germline CDR1 and CDR2: DFQATT and SNEGSKA (reference sequence). The CDR3, as DNA: TGCAGTGCTAGCCCGAGGGGGAAAGGGACCTACGAGCAGTACTTC. Protein product: CSASPRGKGTYEQYF.

The sample holds many counts of this clonotype. The chain links TRBV2 to TRBJ2-1; 15 nucleotides line up with TRBD2. With V trimmed by 0 bases and J by 10 bases, 10 bases remained unmatched. The CDR3 loop spans 18 amino acids. Germline values: CDR1 SNHLY, CDR2 FYNNEI. The CDR3: CASSEAGPGLAGGSEQFF. In DNA, the CDR3 is TGTGCCAGCAGTGAAGCTGGACCGGGACTAGCGGGAGGAAGCGAGCAGTTCTTC.

This clonotype was observed many times. This chain links TRBV20-1 with TRBJ2-3; 8 bases fit TRBD2. The CDR3 spans 16 residues. Germline CDR1 DFQATT, CDR2 SNEGSKA (reference sequence). Trimming removed 5 bases from V and 4 bases from J; junction bases left unmatched: 14. In nucleotides, the CDR3 is TGCAGTGCTTTCCTTGGTAGCGGGAAATCATCAGATACGCAGTATTTT. This encodes CSAFLGSGKSSDTQYF.

The rearrangement joins TRBV4-1 to TRBJ2-5; D remains ambiguous. The V gene's germline CDR1 is MGHRA and CDR2 YSYEKL. This CDR3 region has 13 residues. Trimming shortened V by 4 bases and J by 5 bases, and 11 bases separated the two germline ends. CDR3 sequence: CASSRAPSETQYF. CDR3 bases: TGCGCCAGCAGCCGAGCTCCGTCGGAGACCCAGTACTTC.

The chain couples TRBV6-1 to TRBJ1-4; maybe TRBD1 (5 bases). This CDR3 contains 14 residues. The germline V gene encodes CDR1 MNHNS and CDR2 SASEGT. V was shortened by 6 bases and J by 4 bases, with 12 bases between the two germline ends. The CDR3 region is CASRGWDLNEKLFF. CDR3 coding DNA: TGTGCCAGCAGGGGTTGGGACCTTAATGAAAAACTGTTTTTT.

This clonotype was observed many times. The genes are TRBV5-1 and TRBJ2-5, with D possibly TRBD2 on 6 matching bases. Germline V CDR1 and CDR2: SGHRS, YFSETQ. CDR3 size: 14 residues. Trimming removed 2 bases at V and 3 bases at J, with 11 bases between. This chain's CDR3 is CASSLGGAEETQYF. For the CDR3, the DNA is TGCGCCAGCAGCTTAGGAGGGGCCGAAGAGACCCAGTACTTC.

This clonotype was seen repeatedly, ten times or more. The V call is TRBV11-2, the J call TRBJ1-3, with D possibly TRBD1 on 5 matching bases. The length of the CDR3 is 17 residues. V shed 1 base and J shed 0 bases, with 13 bases lying between them. Germline V gene data show CDR1 as SGHAT and CDR2 as FQNNGV. The chain's CDR3 is CASSLGKGASSGNTIYF. The CDR3 region has the DNA TGTGCCAGCAGCTTAGGGAAAGGGGCGAGCTCTGGAAACACCATATATTTT.

The chain combines TRBV30 with TRBJ1-2; D is perhaps TRBD1 (5 bases). Trimming shortened V by 4 bases and J by 7 bases, and 10 bases separated the two germline ends. CDR1 is GTSNPN, CDR2 SVGIG, per germline (reference sequence). There are 11 residues in the CDR3. CDR3: CAWMQGGGYTF. The DNA of the CDR3 is TGTGCCTGGATGCAGGGAGGTGGCTACACCTTC.

The V call is TRBV12-3 or TRBV12-4, the J call TRBJ2-7, with 7 positions matching TRBD2. The CDR3 has 14 residues. V lost 5 bases, J lost 5 bases, and 9 bases stayed unmatched. CDR3 DNA sequence: TGTGCCAGCAGTGGCGGGAGAATGTTGGACGAGCAGTACTTC. It translates to CASSGGRMLDEQYF.

This chain uses TRBV19 with TRBJ2-1; D gene uncertain. The V gene's germline CDR1 is LNHDA and CDR2 SQIVND (reference sequence). The CDR3 loop spans 14 amino acids. V was trimmed by 3 bases and J by 9 bases, leaving 15 bases between them. The CDR3 DNA sequence: TGTGCCAGTAGTATCGTAAAAGGGATGGGTGAGCAGTTCTTC. Translating gives CASSIVKGMGEQFF.

This clonotype was found a few times. The J gene is TRBJ2-4, the V gene TRBV30; no clear D gene. CDR3 length equals 12 residues. Trimming left V 0 bases short and J 10 bases short, with 10 bases between. Germline lookup yields CDR1 GTSNPN and CDR2 SVGIG (reference sequence). CDR3 bases: TGTGCCTGGAGTGTAGACGGATATATTCAGTACTTC. Translation gives CAWSVDGYIQYF. The full variable domain, completed using reference TRBV30 and TRBJ2-4, is SQTIHQWPATLVQPVGSPLSLECTVEGTSNPNLYWYRQAAGRGLQLLFYSVGIGQISSEVPQNLSASRPQDRQFILSSKKLLLSDSGFYLCAWSVDGYIQYFGAGTRLSVL.

This clonotype occurred many times. V and J are TRBV3-1 and TRBJ1-2; 7 positions match TRBD1. This CDR3 contains 16 residues. Trimming at V came to 0 bases and at J to 4 bases, leaving 8 bases not matched to a gene. Germline V gene sequence: CDR1 LGHDT, CDR2 YNNKEL (reference sequence). The CDR3 reads CASSQDLRGLGYGYTF. CDR3 bases: TGTGCCAGCAGCCAAGATCTAAGGGGGCTCGGCTATGGCTACACCTTC.

The rearrangement uses TRBV30 and TRBJ1-2; D gene ambiguous. The CDR3 spans 13 residues. CDR1 is GTSNPN and CDR2 is SVGIG in the germline V gene (reference sequence). Trimming pared 0 bases from V and 7 bases from J, leaving 12 bases between. The CDR3 sequence is CAWSVLGLGGYTF. CDR3 nucleotide sequence: TGTGCCTGGAGTGTACTAGGGTTGGGTGGCTACACCTTC.

This clonotype was counted at least ten times. This chain uses TRBV7-2 with TRBJ1-1; D is possibly TRBD1 (6 bases). The CDR3 is 14 residues long. V dropped 2 bases and J dropped 8 bases, with 15 bases sitting between them. Germline V CDR1 and CDR2: SGHTA, FQGNSA. The CDR3 protein is CASSLPVAGVEAFF. The CDR3 DNA reads as TGTGCCAGCAGCTTACCCGTCGCAGGGGTCGAAGCTTTCTTT.

This clonotype was seen at least ten times. The V call is TRBV7-2, the J call TRBJ2-3; 9 bases align to TRBD2. The CDR3 length is 17 residues. CDR1 and CDR2 (germline): SGHTA, FQGNSA. After removal of 2 bases from V and 0 bases from J, the junction contained 6 bases not matched to a gene. CDR3 coding DNA: TGTGCCAGCAGCTTACCGGCTAGCGGGGATAGCACAGATACGCAGTATTTT. This gives the protein CASSLPASGDSTDTQYF.

This clonotype appeared a few times. The V gene is TRBV12-3 or TRBV12-4, the J gene TRBJ2-3; 10 nucleotides line up with TRBD2. The CDR3 spans 15 residues. J lost 1 base, V lost 7 bases, and 5 bases had no gene match. The CDR3 nucleotides read TGTGCCAGCATAATGGGGACTAGCGGCACAGATACGCAGTATTTT. Residues: CASIMGTSGTDTQYF.

This clonotype has only a few counts. J is TRBJ1-5 and V is TRBV30, with a tentative D call TRBD1 (6 bases). CDR1 is GTSNPN, CDR2 SVGIG, per germline (reference sequence). V lost 5 bases, J lost 7 bases, and 18 bases lay in between. This CDR3 spans 14 amino acids. This CDR3 is CAWGFGQREQPQHF. The CDR3 coding sequence is TGTGCCTGGGGCTTTGGACAGAGGGAACAGCCCCAGCATTTT.

This clonotype has more than one count but fewer than ten. The chain recombines TRBV12-5 with TRBJ1-2; 7 bases are shared with TRBD1. The germline gives CDR1 LGHNT, CDR2 FRNRAP. With V trimmed by 3 bases and J by 4 bases, 14 bases remained unmatched. The CDR3 has 17 amino acids. The CDR3 nucleotides are TGTGCTAGTGGTTTCGGACGGACAGGTTTTACAATCTATGGCTACACCTTC. Amino acid sequence: CASGFGRTGFTIYGYTF. Full variable domain (rest looked up from reference TRBV12-5 and TRBJ1-2): DARVTQTPRHKVTEMGQEVTMRCQPILGHNTVFWYRQTMMQGLELLAYFRNRAPLDDSGMPKDRFSAEMPDATLATLKIQPSEPRDSAVYFCASGFGRTGFTIYGYTFGSGTRLTVV.

The CDR3 loop is CSASGTNTGELFF. The CDR3 nucleotides read TGCAGTGCTAGCGGGACTAACACCGGGGAGCTGTTTTTT. The rearrangement links TRBV20-1 to TRBJ2-2; D perhaps matches TRBD2 (6 bases). Trimming took off 3 bases at V and 2 bases at J, with 7 bases between the two ends. The CDR3 totals 13 residues. The V gene's germline CDR1 is DFQATT and CDR2 SNEGSKA (reference sequence).

This clonotype was picked up a small number of times. The V and J genes are TRBV4-2 and TRBJ1-5; 7 bases match TRBD1. Germline V gives CDR1 LGHNA, CDR2 YNFKEQ. The CDR3 has 15 residues. V dropped 0 bases and J dropped 4; count of bases not matched to a gene: 3. CDR3 amino acids: CASSQEDRDNQPQHF. The DNA for the CDR3 is TGTGCCAGCAGCCAAGAAGACAGGGATAATCAGCCCCAGCATTTT.

The rearrangement links TRBV20-1 to TRBJ2-3; TRBD2 matches 7 bases. The CDR3 has 16 residues. The germline CDR1 and CDR2 sequences are DFQATT and SNEGSKA (reference sequence). Trimming at V came to 1 base and at J to 1 base, leaving 8 bases not matched to a gene. CDR3 amino acids: CSARVESGKGTDTQYF. CDR3 nucleotide sequence: TGCAGTGCTAGAGTCGAGAGCGGGAAAGGCACAGATACGCAGTATTTT.

The genes are TRBV4-2 and TRBJ1-4; unclear D gene. CDR3 size: 15 residues. V gave up 4 bases and J gave up 5 bases, with 14 bases separating them. Germline V CDR1 and CDR2: LGHNA, YNFKEQ. The CDR3 DNA reads as TGTGCCAGCAGCCTCTCAGCAGGCAGAAATGAAAAACTGTTTTTT. It encodes CASSLSAGRNEKLFF.